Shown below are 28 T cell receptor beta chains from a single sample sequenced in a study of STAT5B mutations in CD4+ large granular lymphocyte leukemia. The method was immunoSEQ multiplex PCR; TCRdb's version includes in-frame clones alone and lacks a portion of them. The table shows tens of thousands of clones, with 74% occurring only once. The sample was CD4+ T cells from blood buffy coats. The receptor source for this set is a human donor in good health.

CDR3 sequence reads: CASSSPGLAVPGTYEQYF. CDR3 sequence (DNA): TGCGCCAGCAGCTCTCCGGGACTAGCGGTCCCAGGGACCTACGAGCAGTACTTC. V is TRBV5-1 and J is TRBJ2-7; 11 nucleotides agree with TRBD2. J was trimmed by 2 bases and V by 3 bases; bases with no gene match: 13. Germline CDR1 reads SGHRS; CDR2 reads YFSETQ. The CDR3 totals 18 residues.

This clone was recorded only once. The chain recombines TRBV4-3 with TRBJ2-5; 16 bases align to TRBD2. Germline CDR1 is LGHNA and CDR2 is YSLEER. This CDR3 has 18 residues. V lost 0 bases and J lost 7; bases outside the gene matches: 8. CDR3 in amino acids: CASSQDLGLAGGLGTQYF. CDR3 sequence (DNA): TGCGCCAGCAGCCAAGATCTGGGACTAGCGGGGGGGCTTGGGACCCAGTACTTC.

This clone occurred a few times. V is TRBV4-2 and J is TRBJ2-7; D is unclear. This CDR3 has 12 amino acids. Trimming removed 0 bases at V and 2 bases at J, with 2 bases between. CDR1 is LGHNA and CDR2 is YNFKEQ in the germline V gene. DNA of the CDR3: TGTGCCAGCAGCCAAGATGCCTACGAGCAGTACTTC. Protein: CASSQDAYEQYF.

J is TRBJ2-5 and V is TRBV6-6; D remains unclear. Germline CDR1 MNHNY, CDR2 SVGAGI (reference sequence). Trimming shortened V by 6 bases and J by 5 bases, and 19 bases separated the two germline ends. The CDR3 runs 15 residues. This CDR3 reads CASRPLPGLEETQYF. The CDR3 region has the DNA TGTGCCAGCAGACCCCTTCCTGGGCTGGAGGAGACCCAGTACTTC.

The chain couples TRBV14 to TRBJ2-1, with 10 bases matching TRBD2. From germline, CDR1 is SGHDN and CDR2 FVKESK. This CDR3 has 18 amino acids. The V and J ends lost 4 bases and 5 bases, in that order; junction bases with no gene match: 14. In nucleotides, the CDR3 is TGTGCCAGCAGCCTAGGGAGGCTAGCGGGAGTTATAGACAATGAGCAGTTCTTC. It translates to CASSLGRLAGVIDNEQFF.

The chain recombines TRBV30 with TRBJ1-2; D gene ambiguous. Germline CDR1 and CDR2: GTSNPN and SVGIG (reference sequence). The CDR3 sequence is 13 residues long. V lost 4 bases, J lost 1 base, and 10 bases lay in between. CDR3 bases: TGTGCCTGGAAAAGACGGAATAACTATGGCTACACCTTC. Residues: CAWKRRNNYGYTF.

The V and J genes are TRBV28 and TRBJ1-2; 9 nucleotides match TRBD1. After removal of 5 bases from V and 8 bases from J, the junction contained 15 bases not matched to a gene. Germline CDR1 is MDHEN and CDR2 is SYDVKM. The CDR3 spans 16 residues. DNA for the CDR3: TGTGCCAGCAGTCCCCCTAATTACAGGGGGCAGCGGGGCTACACCTTC. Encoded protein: CASSPPNYRGQRGYTF.

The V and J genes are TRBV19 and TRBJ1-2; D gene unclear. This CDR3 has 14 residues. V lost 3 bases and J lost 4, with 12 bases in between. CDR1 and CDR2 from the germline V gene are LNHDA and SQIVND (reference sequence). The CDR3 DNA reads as TGTGCCAGTAGTATTCAGGAAACCTTCTATGGCTACACCTTC. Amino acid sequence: CASSIQETFYGYTF.

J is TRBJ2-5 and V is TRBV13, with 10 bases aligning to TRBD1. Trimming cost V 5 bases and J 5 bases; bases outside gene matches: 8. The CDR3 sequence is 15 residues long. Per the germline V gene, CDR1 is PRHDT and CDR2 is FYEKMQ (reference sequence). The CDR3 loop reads CASSPRDRGGETQYF. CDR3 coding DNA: TGTGCCAGCAGCCCCCGGGACAGGGGTGGGGAGACCCAGTACTTC.

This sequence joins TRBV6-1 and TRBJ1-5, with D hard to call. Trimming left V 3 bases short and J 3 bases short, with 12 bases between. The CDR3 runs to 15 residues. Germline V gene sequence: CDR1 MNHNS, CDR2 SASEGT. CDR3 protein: CASSDFALLNQPQHF. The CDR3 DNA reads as TGTGCCAGCAGTGATTTTGCCCTACTCAATCAGCCCCAGCATTTT.

The CDR3 loop reads CASSRDGYSNQPQHF. CDR3 in DNA: TGCGCCAGCAGCAGGGACGGATATAGCAATCAGCCCCAGCATTTT. The chain couples TRBV5-1 to TRBJ1-5, with D possibly matching TRBD1 (5 bases). The germline V gene encodes CDR1 SGHRS and CDR2 YFSETQ. V was trimmed by 4 bases and J by 0 bases, leaving 11 bases between them. The CDR3 totals 15 residues.

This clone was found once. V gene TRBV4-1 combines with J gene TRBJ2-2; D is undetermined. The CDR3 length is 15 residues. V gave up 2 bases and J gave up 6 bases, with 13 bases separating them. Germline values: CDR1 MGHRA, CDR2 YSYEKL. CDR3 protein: CASSQPGVQAGELFF. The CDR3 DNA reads TGCGCCAGCAGCCAACCCGGTGTTCAGGCCGGGGAGCTGTTTTTT.

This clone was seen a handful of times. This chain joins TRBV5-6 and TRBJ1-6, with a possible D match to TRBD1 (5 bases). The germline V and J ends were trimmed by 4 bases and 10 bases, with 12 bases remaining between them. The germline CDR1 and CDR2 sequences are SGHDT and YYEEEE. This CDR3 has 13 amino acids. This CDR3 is CASSGTGLSPLHF. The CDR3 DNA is TGTGCCAGCAGCGGGACGGGGCTCTCACCCCTCCACTTT. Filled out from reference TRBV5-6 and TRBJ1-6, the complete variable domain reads DAGVTQSPTHLIKTRGQQVTLRCSPKSGHDTVSWYQQALGQGPQFIFQYYEEEERQRGNFPDRFSGHQFPNYSSELNVNALLLGDSALYLCASSGTGLSPLHFGNGTRLTVT.

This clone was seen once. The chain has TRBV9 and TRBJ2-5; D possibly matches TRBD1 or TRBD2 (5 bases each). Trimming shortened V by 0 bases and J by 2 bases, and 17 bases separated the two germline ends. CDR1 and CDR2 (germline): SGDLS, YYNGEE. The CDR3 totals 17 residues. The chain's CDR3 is CASSVDGAGNSQETQYF. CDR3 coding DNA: TGTGCCAGCAGCGTAGATGGGGCCGGGAACTCACAAGAGACCCAGTACTTC.

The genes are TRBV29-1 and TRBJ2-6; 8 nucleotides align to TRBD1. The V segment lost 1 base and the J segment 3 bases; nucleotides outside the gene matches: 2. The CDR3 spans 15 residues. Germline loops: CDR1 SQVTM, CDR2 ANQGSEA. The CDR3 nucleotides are TGCAGCGTTGAAGCAGGGGGCGTTGGGGCCAACGTCCTGACTTTC. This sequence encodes CSVEAGGVGANVLTF. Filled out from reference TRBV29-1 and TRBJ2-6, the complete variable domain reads SAVISQKPSRDICQRGTSLTIQCQVDSQVTMMFWYRQQPGQSLTLIATANQGSEATYESGFVIDKFPISRPNLTFSTLTVSNMSPEDSSIYLCSVEAGGVGANVLTFGAGSRLTVL.

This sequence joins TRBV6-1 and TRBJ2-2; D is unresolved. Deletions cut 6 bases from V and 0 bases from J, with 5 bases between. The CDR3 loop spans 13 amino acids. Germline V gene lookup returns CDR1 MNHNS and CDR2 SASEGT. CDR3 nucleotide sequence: TGTGCCAGCAGGACGCCGAACACCGGGGAGCTGTTTTTT. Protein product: CASRTPNTGELFF.

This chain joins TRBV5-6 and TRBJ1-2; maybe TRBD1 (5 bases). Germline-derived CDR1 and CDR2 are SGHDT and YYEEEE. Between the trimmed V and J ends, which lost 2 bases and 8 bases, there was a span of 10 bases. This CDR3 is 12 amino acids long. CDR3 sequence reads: CASSFTGRGYTF. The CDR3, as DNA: TGTGCCAGCAGCTTCACGGGACGCGGCTACACCTTC.

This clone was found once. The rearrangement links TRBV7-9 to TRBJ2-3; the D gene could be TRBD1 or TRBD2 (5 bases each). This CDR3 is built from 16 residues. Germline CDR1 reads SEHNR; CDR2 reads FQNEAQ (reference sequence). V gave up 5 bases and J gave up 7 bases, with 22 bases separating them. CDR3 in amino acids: CASSPPGGSPSHTQYF. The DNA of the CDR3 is TGTGCCAGCAGCCCACCTGGGGGAAGCCCGTCGCATACGCAGTATTTT.

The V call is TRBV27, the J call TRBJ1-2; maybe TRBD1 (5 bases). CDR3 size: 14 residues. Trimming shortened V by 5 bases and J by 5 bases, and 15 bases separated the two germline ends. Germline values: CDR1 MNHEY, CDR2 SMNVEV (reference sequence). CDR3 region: CASSQQSGLYGYTF. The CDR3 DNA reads TGTGCCAGCAGTCAGCAATCGGGGCTGTATGGCTACACCTTC.

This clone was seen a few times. In DNA form, the CDR3 reads TGCGCCAGCAGTGAGTTCCCCCGGAATGAGCAGTTCTTC. It translates to CASSEFPRNEQFF. V usage is TRBV10-2 and J usage is TRBJ2-1; D not certain. The CDR3 runs 13 residues. The ends were cut back, 1 base at V and 7 bases at J, with 8 bases in the middle. The germline V gene has CDR1 WSHSY and CDR2 SAAADI.

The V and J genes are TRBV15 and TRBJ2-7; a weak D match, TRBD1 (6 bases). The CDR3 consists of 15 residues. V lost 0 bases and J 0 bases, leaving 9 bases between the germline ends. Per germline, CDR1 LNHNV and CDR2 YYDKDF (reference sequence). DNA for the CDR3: TGTGCCACCAGCAGAGATCAGGGGTACTCCTACGAGCAGTACTTC. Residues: CATSRDQGYSYEQYF.

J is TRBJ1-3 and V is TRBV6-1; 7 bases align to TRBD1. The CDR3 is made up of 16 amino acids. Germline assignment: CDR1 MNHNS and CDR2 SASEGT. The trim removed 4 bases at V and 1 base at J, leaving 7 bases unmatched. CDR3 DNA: TGTGCCAGCAGTGTGGCAGGGGGTTCGTCTGGAAACACCATATATTTT. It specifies CASSVAGGSSGNTIYF.

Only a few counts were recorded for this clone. Written as DNA, the CDR3 is TGTGCCAGCAGCTTAGGCTCTTCACCCCTCCACTTT. Protein sequence: CASSLGSSPLHF. J is TRBJ1-6 and V is TRBV13; D not certain. Trimming left V 0 bases short and J 9 bases short, with 3 bases between. Germline CDR1 is PRHDT and CDR2 is FYEKMQ (reference sequence). The CDR3 loop spans 12 amino acids.

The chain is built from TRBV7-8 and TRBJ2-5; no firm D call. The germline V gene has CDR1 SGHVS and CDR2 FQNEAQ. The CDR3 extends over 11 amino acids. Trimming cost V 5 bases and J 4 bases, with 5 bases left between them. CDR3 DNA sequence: TGTGCCAGCAGCCCAGGAGAGACCCAGTACTTC. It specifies CASSPGETQYF. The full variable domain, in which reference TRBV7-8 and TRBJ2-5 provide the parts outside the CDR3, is GAGVSQSPRYKVAKRGQDVALRCDPISGHVSLFWYQQALGQGPEFLTYFQNEAQLDKSGLPSDRFFAERPEGSVSTLKIQRTQQEDSAVYLCASSPGETQYFGPGTRLLVL.

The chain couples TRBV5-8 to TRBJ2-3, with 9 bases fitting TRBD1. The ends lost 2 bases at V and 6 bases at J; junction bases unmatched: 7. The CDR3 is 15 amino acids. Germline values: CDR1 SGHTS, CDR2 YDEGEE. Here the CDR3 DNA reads TGTGCCAGCAGCTTTGGACAGGGGAGGATCGATACGCAGTATTTT. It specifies CASSFGQGRIDTQYF.

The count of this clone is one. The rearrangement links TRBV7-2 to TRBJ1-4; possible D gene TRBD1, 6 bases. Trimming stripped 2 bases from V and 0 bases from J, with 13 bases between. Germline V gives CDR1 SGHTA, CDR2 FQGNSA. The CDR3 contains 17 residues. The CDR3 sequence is CASSLWGRGATNEKLFF. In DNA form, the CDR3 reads TGTGCCAGCAGCTTATGGGGGCGCGGTGCAACTAATGAAAAACTGTTTTTT.

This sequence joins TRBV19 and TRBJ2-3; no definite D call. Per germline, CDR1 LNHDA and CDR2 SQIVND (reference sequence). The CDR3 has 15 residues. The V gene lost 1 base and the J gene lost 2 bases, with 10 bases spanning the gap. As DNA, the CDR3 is TGTGCCAGTAGTATAGTCGGCGGACCCACAGATACGCAGTATTTT. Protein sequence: CASSIVGGPTDTQYF.

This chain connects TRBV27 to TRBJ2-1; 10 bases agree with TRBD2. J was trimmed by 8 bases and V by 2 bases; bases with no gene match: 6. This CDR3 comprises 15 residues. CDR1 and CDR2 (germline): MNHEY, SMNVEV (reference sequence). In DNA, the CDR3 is TGTGCCAGCAGTTTAGGGCTAGCGGGAGTCCATGAGCAGTTCTTC. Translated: CASSLGLAGVHEQFF.